This entry describes one T cell receptor (beta chain). No antigen is known for it. Together with a sample-barcoded 5' primer, a J-beta primer mix was included in a second PCR lasting roughly 6 to 12 cycles. MiXCR, applied by TCRdb to the 5' RACE reads, yields one record per CDR3 protein. This sample has 600,000 to 1,000,000 distinct CDR3 sequences, with roughly 25% found just once. The CDR3 has 17 amino acids. V dropped 1 base and J dropped 5; count of bases not matched to a gene: 10. Germline V gene data show CDR1 as MNHEY and CDR2 as SVGAGI. The sample comes from a study of blood T cells in healthy people across ages. Study information: Per two T cells, template switching captured roughly one barcoded beta molecule.

Study-level findings and limits: Donors of long life had a larger count of naive CD4+ cells and greater diversity than aged donors.

The sample also formed part of further work on T cells of mothers and their children. As that study records: All RNA that had been extracted was used for cDNA synthesis at around 1.4 ug per 15 ul. In the second PCR, M1S primer introduced barcodes and 2-4 random bases.

J is TRBJ2-2 and V is TRBV6-5; TRBD2 agrees at 7 bases. The sequenced sample was blood. The TCR comes from a boy younger than 18 in good health. DNA for the CDR3: TGTGCCAGCAGTTACTATATGGCGGGAGTCGGGACCGGGGAGCTGTTTTTT. This encodes CASSYYMAGVGTGELFF.